This is a list of T cell receptor beta chains from one sample in a study of T cell changes during pregnancy in multiple sclerosis. Assay used: immunoSEQ multiplex PCR; TCRdb lists only in-frame clones, some missing. Found here are some 40,000 clones, around nine tenths of them singletons; the top ten hold 0.3% to 0.45%. Sequences were derived from CD4+ T cells from peripheral blood mononuclear cells, sampled in the third trimester of pregnancy. The origin of the receptors is a female donor in good health, enrolled as a control in a pregnancy study. The CDR3 runs from the conserved cysteine through the conserved F or W. D genes are given only for firm matches. Clone size is not always given. Where it is, it says once, few, many or a class for expanded clones.

CASSVGHNGNTIYF TGTGCCAGCAGCGTAGGCCACAACGGAAACACCATATATTTT TRBV9 - - TRBJ1-3
CASSLGNTIYF TGTGCCAGCAGCCTGGGAAACACCATATATTTT TRBV6-5 - - TRBJ1-3
CASKPGAHGDARGAFF TGTGCCAGTAAGCCGGGTGCTCATGGGGACGCCAGGGGGGCTTTCTTT TRBV19 TRBD1 - TRBJ1-1
CASSQGNLGQNTEAFF TGCGCCAGCAGCCAAGGAAATCTGGGACAGAACACTGAAGCTTTCTTT TRBV4-1 - - TRBJ1-1
CASSLARAGREQYF TGCGCCAGCAGCTTGGCCAGGGCAGGGCGAGAGCAGTACTTC TRBV5-1 - once TRBJ2-7
CASSPGGGGRHRGEYF TGTGCCAGCAGCCCGGGTGGCGGCGGGAGACATCGCGGGGAGTACTTC TRBV6-6 TRBD2 few TRBJ2-7
CASSLFSDQPQHF TGTGCCAGCAGCTTATTTTCAGATCAGCCCCAGCATTTT TRBV7-2 - - TRBJ1-5
CASKFAGGEYGYTF TGTGCCAGCAAGTTCGCAGGGGGCGAGTATGGCTACACCTTC TRBV6-6 TRBD1 - TRBJ1-2
CASSPLARTVNTEAFF TGTGCCAGTAGTCCCCTAGCCCGGACAGTGAACACTGAAGCTTTCTTT TRBV19 - - TRBJ1-1
CASSLGTSGFYEQYF TGTGCCAGCAGCTTAGGGACTAGCGGCTTTTACGAGCAGTACTTC TRBV7-2 TRBD2 - TRBJ2-7
CASKAVAGTQETQYF TGTGCCAGCAAAGCGGTCGCGGGAACACAAGAGACCCAGTACTTC TRBV7-9 - - TRBJ2-5
CSGGGGQGAFGTGELFF TGCAGCGGAGGAGGGGGACAGGGGGCTTTTGGGACCGGGGAGCTGTTTTTT TRBV29-1 TRBD1 - TRBJ2-2
CASSIPGVHEQYF TGTGCCAGTAGTATACCGGGAGTGCACGAGCAGTACTTC TRBV19 - - TRBJ2-7
CASSETGFSLAFF TGTGCCAGCAGTGAAACAGGGTTTTCTTTGGCTTTCTTT TRBV2 - - TRBJ1-1
CSARDVSQAFF TGCAGTGCTAGAGATGTTTCCCAGGCTTTCTTT TRBV20-1 - - TRBJ1-1
CATSRDDGGRGEKLFF TGTGCCACCAGCAGAGATGACGGGGGGCGGGGTGAAAAACTGTTTTTT TRBV15 - - TRBJ1-4
CASQRGKLGTGELFF TGTGCCTCCCAAAGGGGCAAGTTGGGCACCGGGGAGCTGTTTTTT TRBV27 - - TRBJ2-2
CASRAGGHQPQHF TGTGCCAGCAGGGCAGGGGGTCATCAACCCCAGCATTTT TRBV27 TRBD1 - TRBJ1-5
CASSPGGGETQYF TGTGCCAGCTCACCAGGGGGCGGAGAGACCCAGTACTTC TRBV18 - few TRBJ2-5
CASSSRVEAFF TGTGCCAGTAGTTCTCGGGTTGAAGCTTTCTTT TRBV19 - - TRBJ1-1
CATSRGQFSYEQYF TGTGCCACCAGCAGAGGACAGTTTTCCTACGAGCAGTACTTC TRBV15 - - TRBJ2-7
CASSPRDRDSDRLYYGYTF TGCGCCAGCAGCCCTAGGGACAGGGATTCCGACAGGCTCTACTATGGCTACACCTTC TRBV5-1 TRBD1 few TRBJ1-2
CASSPRGYNEQFF TGTGCCAGCAGTCCCAGGGGATACAATGAGCAGTTCTTC TRBV6-5 - - TRBJ2-1
CASSPTGKTHEQYF TGTGCCAGCAGCCCGACAGGGAAAACCCACGAGCAGTACTTC TRBV7-6 TRBD1 - TRBJ2-7
CASSGQGAFVGNQPQHF TGTGCCAGCAGCGGACAGGGGGCGTTCGTGGGCAATCAGCCCCAGCATTTT TRBV2 TRBD1 - TRBJ1-5
CASSAGGNHNNEQFF TGTGCCAGCAGCGCGGGGGGGAACCACAACAATGAGCAGTTCTTC TRBV9 TRBD2 - TRBJ2-1
CASSNLTGGQPQHF TGTGCCAGCAGCAATCTCACAGGGGGCCAGCCCCAGCATTTT TRBV21-1 - - TRBJ1-5
CASSYYRDYEQYF TGTGCCAGCAGTTACTACCGGGACTACGAGCAGTACTTC TRBV6-6 - - TRBJ2-7
CASSYGEITEAFF TGTGCCAGCAGTTACGGGGAGATCACTGAAGCTTTCTTT TRBV6-5 - - TRBJ1-1
CASSLSLTVRVNEQFF TGTGCCAGCAGTTTATCTCTGACAGTGCGAGTCAATGAGCAGTTCTTC TRBV27 - - TRBJ2-1